The T cell receptor (beta chain) under discussion was sequenced for a study of shared clonotypes between healthy human individuals. This clone showed up just once. In the source study's methods: Filtering differed for immunoSEQ, which gave only junction sequences without quality scores. Using immunoSEQ multiplex PCR, the repertoire was profiled, and TCRdb retains in-frame clones only, with some absent. V and J calls and clone size follow that table, whereas D and trimming were derived from the DNA. Among 2,100,000 or so clones listed, nearly 97% were seen once. Caucasian adults living in Nashville, Tennessee, provided all samples. CDR1 SEHNR and CDR2 FQNEAQ come from the germline V gene (reference sequence). Trimming at V came to 4 bases and at J to 4 bases, leaving 7 bases not matched to a gene. The CDR3 runs to 16 residues.

The V gene is TRBV7-9, the J gene TRBJ2-2, with TRBD1 matching over 9 bases. The sample comprised naive CD4+ T cells sorted from blood. As to subset: CD45RA+ positively selected. The source of this sequence is a man aged 18 to 30 in good health. The CDR3 nucleotides read TGTGCCAGCAGCTCCCCCGGGACAGGGCGCACCGGGGAGCTGTTTTTT. It codes for CASSSPGTGRTGELFF.